Below are 16 T cell receptor beta chains sequenced from a single sample in a study of OX40 agonist ivuxolimab in advanced cancers. Assay: immunoSEQ multiplex PCR; the TCRdb copy retains only in-frame clones and omits some. In the table there are 50,000 to 70,000 clones, 70% to 90% of which are singletons. The material was CD4+ or CD8+ T cells sorted from blood, obtained in a trial of the OX40 agonist ivuxolimab. The receptors originated from an adult with an advanced solid tumor such as melanoma, head and neck, liver or kidney cancer.

The V call is TRBV4-1, the J call TRBJ1-2, with D tentatively TRBD1 (5 bases). CDR3 length: 13 amino acids. CDR1 and CDR2 (germline): MGHRA, YSYEKL. The V end was cut by 5 bases, the J end by 3 bases, with 10 bases between. The CDR3 sequence: CASSSGTYYGYTF. In DNA form, the CDR3 reads TGCGCCAGCAGCTCTGGGACCTACTATGGCTACACCTTC.

The rearrangement uses TRBV19 and TRBJ2-2; no firm D call. Germline V gives CDR1 LNHDA, CDR2 SQIVND (reference sequence). Trimming removed 10 bases from V and 0 bases from J, with 21 bases in between. CDR3 length equals 17 residues. CDR3 bases: TGTGCCACTAAAATTAAGAATCACGGATCGAACACCGGGGAGCTGTTTTTT. This gives the protein CATKIKNHGSNTGELFF. Filled out from reference TRBV19 and TRBJ2-2, the complete variable domain reads DGGITQSPKYLFRKEGQNVTLSCEQNLNHDAMYWYRQDPGQGLRLIYYSQIVNDFQKGDIAEGYSVSREKKESFPLTVTSAQKNPTAFYLCATKIKNHGSNTGELFFGEGSRLTVL.

The chain carries TRBV27 and TRBJ1-5, with TRBD1 matching 8 bases. After removal of 5 bases from V and 11 bases from J, the junction contained 8 bases not matched to a gene. The germline CDR1 and CDR2 sequences are MNHEY and SMNVEV (reference sequence). This CDR3 is 13 amino acids long. The CDR3 DNA follows: TGTGCCAGCAGTAGGCAGGGGGCGGAGACCCAGCATTTT. This sequence encodes CASSRQGAETQHF.

J is TRBJ1-3 and V is TRBV19, with 10 nucleotides matching TRBD1. Germline trimming cut 10 bases from V and 4 bases from J; bases unmatched to any gene: 7. Germline V lookup: CDR1 LNHDA, CDR2 SQIVND (reference sequence). The CDR3 covers 14 residues. In DNA, the CDR3 is TGTGCCACCTCGGGACAGGGGAACGGAAACACCATATATTTT. Translation gives CATSGQGNGNTIYF.

This clone was detected many times. The junction does not match germline at one end; this may be a read error. The chain employs TRBV6-5 and TRBJ2-7, with a possible D match to TRBD2 (5 bases). The CDR3 spans 15 residues. Per germline, CDR1 MNHEY and CDR2 SVGAGI. The CDR3 bases are TGTGCCAGCAGTAGACGAATGCCCGGGAACCCTTTTGAAGTCTTC. It yields the protein CASSRRMPGNPFEVF.

The chain is built from TRBV27 and TRBJ1-1, with 10 nucleotides matching TRBD1. This CDR3 region has 15 residues. Germline assignment: CDR1 MNHEY and CDR2 SMNVEV (reference sequence). With 5 bases clipped from V and 2 bases from J, the junction kept 5 bases outside the gene matches. The CDR3 spells CASSRRDRGNTEAFF. The CDR3 DNA follows: TGTGCCAGCAGTCGCCGGGACAGGGGCAACACTGAAGCTTTCTTT.

This chain links TRBV19 with TRBJ2-5, with D possibly TRBD1 on 5 matching bases. V lost 3 bases and J lost 1, with 12 bases in between. Germline V gene sequence: CDR1 LNHDA, CDR2 SQIVND (reference sequence). The CDR3 has 15 amino acids. The CDR3 protein is CASSIGRAVQETQYF. CDR3 nucleotide sequence: TGTGCCAGTAGTATTGGCAGGGCAGTCCAAGAGACCCAGTACTTC.

The rearrangement joins TRBV2 to TRBJ2-1; D unresolved. V was trimmed by 4 bases and J by 6 bases, leaving 7 bases between them. Per the germline V gene, CDR1 is SNHLY and CDR2 is FYNNEI. This CDR3 has 12 amino acids. The CDR3 loop reads CASSVGSNEQFF. Written as DNA, the CDR3 is TGTGCCAGCAGTGTCGGGTCCAATGAGCAGTTCTTC.

The J gene is TRBJ1-1, the V gene TRBV18, with 7 positions matching TRBD1. V gave up 1 base and J gave up 1 base; unmatched junction bases: 6. CDR3 length equals 16 residues. CDR1 and CDR2 from the germline V gene are KGHSH and LQKENI. CDR3 amino acids: CASSPRRGRRNTEAFF. CDR3 coding DNA: TGTGCCAGCTCACCACGGAGGGGGCGTAGGAACACTGAAGCTTTCTTT. Full variable domain (remainder filled in from reference TRBV18 and TRBJ1-1): NAGVMQNPRHLVRRRGQEARLRCSPMKGHSHVYWYRQLPEEGLKFMVYLQKENIIDESGMPKERFSAEFPKEGPSILRIQQVVRGDSAAYFCASSPRRGRRNTEAFFGQGTRLTVV.

The genes are TRBV19 and TRBJ1-1; D not certain. V shed 2 bases and J shed 0 bases, with 10 bases lying between them. Germline CDR1 reads LNHDA; CDR2 reads SQIVND (reference sequence). The CDR3 has 15 amino acids. In DNA form, the CDR3 reads TGTGCCAGTAGTATATCTTACGGCATGAACACTGAAGCTTTCTTT. This gives the protein CASSISYGMNTEAFF.

J is TRBJ2-5 and V is TRBV18; 9 positions agree with TRBD1. This CDR3 spans 14 amino acids. V trimming: 3 bases; J trimming: 5 bases; junction bases outside the gene matches: 4. Germline-derived CDR1 and CDR2 are KGHSH and LQKENI. CDR3 sequence reads: CASSPQDRGETQYF. CDR3 nucleotide sequence: TGTGCCAGCTCACCCCAGGACAGGGGCGAGACCCAGTACTTC.

The chain combines TRBV29-1 with TRBJ2-1; 12 bases agree with TRBD2. The V and J ends lost 6 bases and 6 bases, in that order; junction bases with no gene match: 6. Germline V gene sequence: CDR1 SQVTM, CDR2 ANQGSEA. The CDR3 is 14 residues long. Written as DNA, the CDR3 is TGCAGCGTCGCCGGGACTAGCGGGCTCAATGAGCAGTTCTTC. Translation gives CSVAGTSGLNEQFF.

The chain carries TRBV2 and TRBJ1-5; no definite D call. Trimming pared 4 bases from V and 6 bases from J, leaving 16 bases between. CDR3 length: 15 amino acids. The germline V gene has CDR1 SNHLY and CDR2 FYNNEI. The chain's CDR3 is CASSGSGPFGQPQHF. In DNA form, the CDR3 reads TGTGCCAGCAGTGGGTCAGGCCCGTTCGGTCAGCCCCAGCATTTT.

The J gene is TRBJ1-1, the V gene TRBV6-6; the match to TRBD1 covers 10 bases. Germline V CDR1 and CDR2: MNHNY, SVGAGI (reference sequence). CDR3 size: 14 residues. J lost 4 bases, V lost 5 bases, and 4 bases had no gene match. The CDR3 here is CASSLDRGTTEAFF. As DNA, the CDR3 is TGTGCCAGCAGTCTGGACAGGGGGACCACTGAAGCTTTCTTT.

The genes are TRBV7-3 and TRBJ2-6; D is unclear. Trimming stripped 1 base from V and 4 bases from J, with 8 bases between. This CDR3 has 15 amino acids. CDR1 is SGHTA, CDR2 FQGTGA, per germline. CDR3 sequence: CASSLRLGGANVLTF. The CDR3 DNA sequence: TGTGCCAGCAGCTTAAGGTTAGGCGGGGCCAACGTCCTGACTTTC.

This chain uses TRBV6-1 with TRBJ2-6; D is uncertain. Trimming cost V 7 bases and J 2 bases, with 6 bases left between them. Germline V gene data show CDR1 as MNHNS and CDR2 as SASEGT. The length of the CDR3 is 13 residues. CDR3 sequence (DNA): TGTGCCAGCAAGCTGGCTGGGGCCAACGTCCTGACTTTC. Translated: CASKLAGANVLTF.